This TCR beta chain emerged from a study of T cell repertoires in cytomegalovirus infection. This clonotype was recorded at least ten times. What it binds is unknown. TCRdb itself ran the reads through MiXCR, one entry per CDR3 protein. The sample records roughly 310,000 distinct CDR3 sequences, under 35% being singletons. The V end was cut by 1 base, the J end by 10 bases, with 12 bases between. Germline assignment: CDR1 SGDLS and CDR2 YYNGEE. The CDR3 sequence is 13 residues long. This sequence originates from a human donor in good health (CMV status not recorded). Some clones in this sample may be carry-over from other donors' samples. This rearrangement joins TRBV9 to TRBJ2-1; D assignment may be TRBD1 or TRBD2 (6 bases each). Sequences were derived from cultured PBMCs, sampled from culture after CMV antigen stimulation. The CDR3 DNA is TGTGCCAGCAGCGTAAGGGGGGAGTACGAGCAGTTCTTC. Translated, it gives CASSVRGEYEQFF.